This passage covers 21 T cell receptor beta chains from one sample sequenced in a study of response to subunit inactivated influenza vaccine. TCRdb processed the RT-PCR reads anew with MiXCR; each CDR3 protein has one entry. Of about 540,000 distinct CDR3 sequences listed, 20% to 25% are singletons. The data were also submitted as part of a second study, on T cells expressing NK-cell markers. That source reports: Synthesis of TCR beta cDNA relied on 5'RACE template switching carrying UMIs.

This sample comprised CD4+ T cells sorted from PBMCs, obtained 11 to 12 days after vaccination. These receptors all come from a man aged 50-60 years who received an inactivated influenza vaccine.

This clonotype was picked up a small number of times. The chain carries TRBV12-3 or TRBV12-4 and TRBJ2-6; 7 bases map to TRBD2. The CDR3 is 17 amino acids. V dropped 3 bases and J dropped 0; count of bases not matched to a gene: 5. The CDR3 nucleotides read TGTGCCAGCAGTTTGGGGGGAGGGAGCTCTGGGGCCAACGTCCTGACTTTC. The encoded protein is CASSLGGGSSGANVLTF.

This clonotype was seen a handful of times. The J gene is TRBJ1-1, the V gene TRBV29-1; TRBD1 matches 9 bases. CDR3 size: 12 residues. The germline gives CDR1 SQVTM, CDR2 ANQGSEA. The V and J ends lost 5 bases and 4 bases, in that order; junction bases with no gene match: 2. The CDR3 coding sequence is TGCAGCGTTACAGGGGGCGGCACTGAAGCTTTCTTT. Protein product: CSVTGGGTEAFF.

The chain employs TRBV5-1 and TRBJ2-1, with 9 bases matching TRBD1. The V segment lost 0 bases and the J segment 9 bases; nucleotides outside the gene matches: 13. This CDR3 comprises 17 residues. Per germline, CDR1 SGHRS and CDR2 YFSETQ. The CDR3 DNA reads TGCGCCAGCAGCTTGGCCCGGGACAGGGTCGGGGTCGGTGAGCAGTTCTTC. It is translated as CASSLARDRVGVGEQFF. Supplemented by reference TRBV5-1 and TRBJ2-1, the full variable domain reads KAGVTQTPRYLIKTRGQQVTLSCSPISGHRSVSWYQQTPGQGLQFLFEYFSETQRNKGNFPGRFSGRQFSNSRSEMNVSTLELGDSALYLCASSLARDRVGVGEQFFGPGTRLTVL.

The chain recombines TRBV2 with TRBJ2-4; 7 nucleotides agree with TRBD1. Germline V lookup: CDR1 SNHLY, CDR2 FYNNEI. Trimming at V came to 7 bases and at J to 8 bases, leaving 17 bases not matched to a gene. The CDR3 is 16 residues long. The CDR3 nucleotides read TGTGCCAGCACTTTGGGACAGCTCTCTAGGAGTGACATTCAGTACTTC. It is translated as CASTLGQLSRSDIQYF.

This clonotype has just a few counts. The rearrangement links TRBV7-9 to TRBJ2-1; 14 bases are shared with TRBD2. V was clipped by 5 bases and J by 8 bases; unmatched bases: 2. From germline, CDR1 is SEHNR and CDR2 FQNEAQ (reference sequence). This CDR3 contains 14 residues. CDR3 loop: CASSRLAGGYEQFF. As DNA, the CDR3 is TGTGCCAGCAGCAGACTAGCGGGAGGGTATGAGCAGTTCTTC.

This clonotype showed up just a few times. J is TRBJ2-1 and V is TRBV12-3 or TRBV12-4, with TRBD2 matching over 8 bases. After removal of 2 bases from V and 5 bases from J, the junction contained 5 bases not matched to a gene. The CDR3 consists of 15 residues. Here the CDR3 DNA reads TGTGCCAGCAGTTTAATTAGCGGGGACGACAATGAGCAGTTCTTC. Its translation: CASSLISGDDNEQFF.

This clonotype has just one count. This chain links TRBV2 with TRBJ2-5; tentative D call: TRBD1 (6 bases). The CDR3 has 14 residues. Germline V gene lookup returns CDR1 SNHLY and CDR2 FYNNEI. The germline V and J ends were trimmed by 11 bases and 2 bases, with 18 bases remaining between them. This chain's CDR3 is CASSGTTIQETQYF. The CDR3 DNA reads TGTGCCTCCTCCGGGACAACCATTCAAGAGACCCAGTACTTC. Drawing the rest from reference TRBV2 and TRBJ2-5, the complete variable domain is EPEVTQTPSHQVTQMGQEVILRCVPISNHLYFYWYRQILGQKVEFLVSFYNNEISEKSEIFDDQFSVERPDGSNFTLKIRSTKLEDSAMYFCASSGTTIQETQYFGPGTRLLVL.

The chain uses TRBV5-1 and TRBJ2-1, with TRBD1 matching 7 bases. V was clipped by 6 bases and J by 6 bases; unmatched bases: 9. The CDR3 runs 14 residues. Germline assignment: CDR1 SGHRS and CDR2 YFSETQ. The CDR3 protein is CASKGASTANEQFF. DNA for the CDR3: TGCGCCAGCAAGGGGGCAAGCACCGCCAATGAGCAGTTCTTC.

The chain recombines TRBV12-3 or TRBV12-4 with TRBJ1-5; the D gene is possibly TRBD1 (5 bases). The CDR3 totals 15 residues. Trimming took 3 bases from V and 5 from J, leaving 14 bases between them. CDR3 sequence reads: CASSFTWGKDQPQHF. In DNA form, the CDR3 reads TGTGCCAGCAGTTTTACGTGGGGGAAGGATCAGCCCCAGCATTTT.

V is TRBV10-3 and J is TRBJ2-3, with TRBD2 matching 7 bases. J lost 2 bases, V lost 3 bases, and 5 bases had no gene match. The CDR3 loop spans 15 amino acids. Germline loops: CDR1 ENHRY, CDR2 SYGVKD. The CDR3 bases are TGTGCCATCAGTGAATCTAGCGGTTACACAGATACGCAGTATTTT. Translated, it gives CAISESSGYTDTQYF.

CDR3 loop: CSARDDFSGTGHEQYF. The DNA for the CDR3 is TGCAGTGCTAGAGATGATTTCTCCGGGACAGGGCACGAGCAGTACTTC. The chain employs TRBV20-1 and TRBJ2-7, with 9 bases that match TRBD1. Germline lookup yields CDR1 DFQATT and CDR2 SNEGSKA (reference sequence). The CDR3 covers 16 residues. J lost 5 bases, V lost 0 bases, and 11 bases had no gene match.

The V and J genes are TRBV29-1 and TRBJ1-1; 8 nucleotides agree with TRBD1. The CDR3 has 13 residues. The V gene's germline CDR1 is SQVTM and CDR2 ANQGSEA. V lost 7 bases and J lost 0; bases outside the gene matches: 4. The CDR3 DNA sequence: TGCAGCGGCAGGGGGCAGTTGAACACTGAAGCTTTCTTT. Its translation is CSGRGQLNTEAFF.

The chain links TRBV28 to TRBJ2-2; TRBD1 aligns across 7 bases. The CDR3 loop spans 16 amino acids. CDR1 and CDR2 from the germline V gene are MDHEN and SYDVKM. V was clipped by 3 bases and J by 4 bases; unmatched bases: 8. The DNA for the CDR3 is TGTGCCAGCAGTTTTAGGACAGGCCGAGGCACCGGGGAGCTGTTTTTT. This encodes CASSFRTGRGTGELFF.

The CDR3 region has the DNA TGCAGCGTTGAGGGTCAGGGGAACACTGAAGCTTTCTTT. Its translation is CSVEGQGNTEAFF. The rearrangement joins TRBV29-1 to TRBJ1-1, with D possibly matching TRBD1 (5 bases). The CDR3 has 13 amino acids. Per the germline V gene, CDR1 is SQVTM and CDR2 is ANQGSEA. The V gene lost 3 bases and the J gene lost 1 base, with 9 bases spanning the gap.

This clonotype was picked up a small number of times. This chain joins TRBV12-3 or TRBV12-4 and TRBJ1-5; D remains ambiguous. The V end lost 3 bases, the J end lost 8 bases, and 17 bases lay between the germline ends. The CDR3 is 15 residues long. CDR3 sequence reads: CASSFRSSSLKPQHF. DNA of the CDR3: TGTGCCAGCAGTTTTCGTTCTTCGAGTTTAAAGCCCCAGCATTTT.

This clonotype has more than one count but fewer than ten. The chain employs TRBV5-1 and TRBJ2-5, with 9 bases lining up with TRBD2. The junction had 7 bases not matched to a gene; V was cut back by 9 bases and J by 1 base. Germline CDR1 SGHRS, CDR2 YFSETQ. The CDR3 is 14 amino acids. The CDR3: CATSASGAQETQYF. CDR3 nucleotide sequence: TGCGCCACTTCGGCTAGCGGGGCCCAAGAGACCCAGTACTTC.

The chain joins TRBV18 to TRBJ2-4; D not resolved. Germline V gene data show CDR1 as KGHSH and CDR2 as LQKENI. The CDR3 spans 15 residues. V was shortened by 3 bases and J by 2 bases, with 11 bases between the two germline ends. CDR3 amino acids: CASSPPGDPKNIQYF. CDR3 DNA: TGTGCCAGCTCACCTCCAGGAGATCCCAAAAACATTCAGTACTTC.

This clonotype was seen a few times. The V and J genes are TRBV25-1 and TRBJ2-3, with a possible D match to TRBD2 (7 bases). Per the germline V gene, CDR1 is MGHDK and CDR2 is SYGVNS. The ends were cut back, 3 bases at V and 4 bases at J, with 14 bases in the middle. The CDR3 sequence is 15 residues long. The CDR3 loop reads CASSDLPGGPDTQYF. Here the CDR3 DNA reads TGTGCCAGCAGTGATCTGCCGGGGGGCCCAGATACGCAGTATTTT. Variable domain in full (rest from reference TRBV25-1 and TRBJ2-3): EADIYQTPRYLVIGTGKKITLECSQTMGHDKMYWYQQDPGMELHLIHYSYGVNSTEKGDLSSESTVSRIRTEHFPLTLESARPSHTSQYLCASSDLPGGPDTQYFGPGTRLTVL.

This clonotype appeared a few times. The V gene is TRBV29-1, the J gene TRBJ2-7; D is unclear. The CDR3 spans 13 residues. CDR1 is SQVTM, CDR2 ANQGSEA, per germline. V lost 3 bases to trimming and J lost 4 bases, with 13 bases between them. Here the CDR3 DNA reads TGCAGCGTTGAGTTGCAGGCCACTTACGAGCAGTACTTC. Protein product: CSVELQATYEQYF.

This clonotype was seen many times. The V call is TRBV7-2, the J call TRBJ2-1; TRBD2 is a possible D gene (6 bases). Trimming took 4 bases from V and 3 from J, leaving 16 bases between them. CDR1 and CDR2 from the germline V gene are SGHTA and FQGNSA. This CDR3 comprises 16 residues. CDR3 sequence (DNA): TGTGCCAGCAGCTCTCTAGCGCCCCAGCGCTACAATGAGCAGTTCTTC. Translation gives CASSSLAPQRYNEQFF.

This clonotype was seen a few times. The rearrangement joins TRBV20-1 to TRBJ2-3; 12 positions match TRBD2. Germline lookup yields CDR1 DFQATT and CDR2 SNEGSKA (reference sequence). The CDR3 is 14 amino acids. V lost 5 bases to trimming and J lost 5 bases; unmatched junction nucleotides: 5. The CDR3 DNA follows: TGCAGTGCTCCCGGGACTAGCGGGTTAGATACGCAGTATTTT. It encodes CSAPGTSGLDTQYF.